The clone carrying this TCR beta chain is a singleton in its sample. Its specificity is not known. V shed 4 bases and J 9 bases; nucleotides not matched to a gene: 6. Germline-derived CDR1 and CDR2 are MDHEN and SYDVKM. The CDR3 totals 15 residues. The data derive from a study of cytomegalovirus exposure and HLA in healthy donors. Both 60 Vbeta primers and 13 Jbeta primers went into the PCR. The method was immunoSEQ multiplex PCR; TCRdb's version includes in-frame clones alone and lacks a portion of them. The sample has 200,000 to 250,000 clones; 77% are singletons. Study results and caveats: Many donors carried some public TCRs, although rarity characterized most TCR sequences. In a later analysis, HLA-associated TCR beta chains were more clonally expanded than equally common others.

This TCR came from a woman aged 55 to 70 in good health and CMV-seropositive. Material for sequencing was PBMCs. The chain has TRBV28 and TRBJ2-1; 13 nucleotides match TRBD2. Here the CDR3 reads CASSWWTSGGGEQFF. The CDR3, as DNA: TGTGCCAGCAGTTGGTGGACTAGCGGGGGCGGTGAGCAGTTCTTC.